These 23 T cell receptor beta chains share one sample of origin, sequenced in a study of T cell repertoires in cytomegalovirus infection. MiXCR was run by TCRdb on the reads, yielding one entry per CDR3 protein. This sample has about 180,000 distinct CDR3 sequences, with approximately 15% found just once. Sequencing was done on a sample of PBMCs. All receptors come from a human donor in good health (CMV status not recorded). Some clones in this sample may be carry-over from other donors' samples.

The sample holds a few counts of this clonotype. The V and J genes are TRBV6-2 or TRBV6-3 and TRBJ2-1; D is perhaps TRBD1 or TRBD2 (6 bases each). V lost 6 bases and J 1 base, leaving 16 bases between the germline ends. Germline V CDR1 and CDR2: MNHEY, SVGEGT. The CDR3 length is 16 residues. As DNA, the CDR3 is TGTGCCAGCAGCTCCATAGGGGGGAATTCCTACAATGAGCAGTTCTTC. Amino acids: CASSSIGGNSYNEQFF.

Ten or more counts support this clonotype. CDR3 sequence: CASSLVPPGTGKNEQFF. CDR3 in DNA: TGCGCCAGCAGCTTGGTACCTCCCGGGACAGGGAAGAATGAGCAGTTCTTC. The chain couples TRBV5-1 to TRBJ2-1; 9 nucleotides match TRBD1. This CDR3 spans 17 amino acids. V dropped 0 bases and J dropped 7; count of bases not matched to a gene: 11. CDR1 is SGHRS, CDR2 YFSETQ, per germline.

This chain connects TRBV27 to TRBJ1-5; D perhaps matches TRBD1 (5 bases). The V and J ends lost 7 bases and 0 bases respectively, with 13 bases between them. Germline V gene lookup returns CDR1 MNHEY and CDR2 SMNVEV (reference sequence). The CDR3 runs 15 residues. The CDR3 sequence is CASTRTGDSNQPQHF. CDR3 nucleotide sequence: TGTGCCAGCACCCGAACAGGAGATAGCAATCAGCCCCAGCATTTT.

V usage is TRBV14 and J usage is TRBJ2-7, with 8 bases lining up with TRBD1. In germline, CDR1 is SGHDN, CDR2 FVKESK. The CDR3 is 15 residues long. J was trimmed by 3 bases and V by 1 base; bases with no gene match: 5. In DNA, the CDR3 is TGTGCCAGCAGCCAAGCCCGGGACAGGCTCTACGAGCAGTACTTC. As protein: CASSQARDRLYEQYF.

This clonotype was seen just once. In DNA form, the CDR3 reads TGCGCCAGCAGCCTCACTAGCGGGAGGATCCATGAGCAGTTCTTC. This encodes CASSLTSGRIHEQFF. The chain uses TRBV5-1 and TRBJ2-1, with TRBD2 matching 12 bases. Germline V gene data show CDR1 as SGHRS and CDR2 as YFSETQ. Trimming removed 4 bases from V and 8 bases from J; junction bases left unmatched: 7. This CDR3 has 15 residues.

This clonotype showed up just a few times. This rearrangement joins TRBV19 to TRBJ2-4, with a possible D match to TRBD1 (5 bases). Germline V lookup: CDR1 LNHDA, CDR2 SQIVND (reference sequence). V lost 7 bases, J lost 8 bases, and 12 bases lay in between. The CDR3 is 12 residues long. The CDR3 DNA is TGTGCCAGTAAGGGGCCGTCGGACATTCAGTACTTC. Translating it yields CASKGPSDIQYF.

The rearrangement uses TRBV7-9 and TRBJ2-7, with D tentatively TRBD2 (7 bases). This CDR3 is built from 14 residues. CDR1 is SEHNR, CDR2 FQNEAQ, per germline (reference sequence). V was pared by 8 bases and J by 0 bases, with 14 bases between. The DNA for the CDR3 is TGTGCCAGCGAGGGTGGGGGGGCCTCCTACGAGCAGTACTTC. It specifies CASEGGGASYEQYF.

This clonotype appeared a few times. This chain connects TRBV5-4 to TRBJ2-3; no clear D. CDR3 length equals 17 residues. CDR1 is SGHNT, CDR2 YYREEE, per germline (reference sequence). V was shortened by 0 bases and J by 0 bases, with 14 bases between the two germline ends. The chain's CDR3 is CASSLEGRSVSTDTQYF. The CDR3 bases are TGTGCCAGCAGCTTGGAGGGCCGCAGTGTTAGCACAGATACGCAGTATTTT.

There are many counts of this clonotype. The rearrangement links TRBV29-1 to TRBJ2-7; TRBD1 matches at 9 bases. The CDR3 length is 13 residues. Germline V gives CDR1 SQVTM, CDR2 ANQGSEA. V lost 3 bases, J lost 2 bases, and 2 bases stayed unmatched. The CDR3 DNA reads as TGCAGCGTTGAGAGACAGGGGGCCTACGAGCAGTACTTC. The encoded protein is CSVERQGAYEQYF.

This clonotype has just a few counts. The V call is TRBV7-9, the J call TRBJ2-1; TRBD2 is a possible D gene (5 bases). The V gene's germline CDR1 is SEHNR and CDR2 FQNEAQ (reference sequence). The CDR3 has 14 residues. V lost 5 bases, J lost 6 bases, and 14 bases lay in between. In DNA form, the CDR3 reads TGTGCCAGCAGCGCTGTAGGGAGCCGCAATGAGCAGTTCTTC. It is translated as CASSAVGSRNEQFF.

This clonotype has a handful of counts. The chain has TRBV6-4 and TRBJ1-5; no definite D call. Germline assignment: CDR1 MRHNA and CDR2 SNTAGT. The CDR3 totals 14 residues. The ends were cut back, 4 bases at V and 2 bases at J, with 9 bases in the middle. Here the CDR3 DNA reads TGTGCCAGCAGTGTCGCGGGAGGCAATCAGCCCCAGCATTTT. It encodes CASSVAGGNQPQHF.

This clonotype has a count of ten or more. The chain recombines TRBV20-1 with TRBJ2-1; D is ambiguous. CDR3 length: 12 amino acids. V lost 7 bases and J 0 bases, leaving 7 bases between the germline ends. Germline CDR1 is DFQATT and CDR2 is SNEGSKA (reference sequence). CDR3 DNA: TGCAGTGTGGCGGACTCCTACAATGAGCAGTTCTTC. Amino acid sequence: CSVADSYNEQFF.

This chain uses TRBV18 with TRBJ2-3; 7 bases are a match to TRBD1. V shed 6 bases, J shed 1 base, and the junction held 4 bases outside the gene matches. The CDR3 is 14 amino acids. Germline CDR1 and CDR2: KGHSH and LQKENI. The CDR3 DNA is TGTGCCAGCTCTCAAGGACAGGGCACAGATACGCAGTATTTT. This encodes CASSQGQGTDTQYF.

The rearrangement joins TRBV27 to TRBJ2-5; D might be TRBD1 (6 bases). V gave up 6 bases and J gave up 1 base, with 9 bases separating them. This CDR3 contains 13 residues. Germline V gives CDR1 MNHEY, CDR2 SMNVEV (reference sequence). DNA for the CDR3: TGTGCCAGCAGGCCCAGGGGCCAAGAGACCCAGTACTTC. Protein: CASRPRGQETQYF.

This clonotype was recorded a few times. The chain carries TRBV20-1 and TRBJ1-1, with TRBD1 identical over 9 bases. The junction had 10 bases not matched to a gene; V was cut back by 3 bases and J by 5 bases. In germline, CDR1 is DFQATT, CDR2 SNEGSKA (reference sequence). CDR3 size: 15 residues. The CDR3 DNA sequence: TGCAGTGCTAGCCAGGGGGGACAGGGCAGAACTGAAGCTTTCTTT. Amino acids: CSASQGGQGRTEAFF.

This clonotype was observed many times. This chain joins TRBV12-3 or TRBV12-4 and TRBJ2-1; TRBD2 aligns across 9 bases. The CDR3 totals 16 residues. The trim removed 3 bases at V and 7 bases at J, leaving 10 bases unmatched. CDR3 nucleotide sequence: TGTGCCAGCAGTTTCAATCCGGGACTAGCTGTAAATGAGCAGTTCTTC. Amino acid sequence: CASSFNPGLAVNEQFF.

The chain uses TRBV7-9 and TRBJ2-6; D remains ambiguous. V lost 5 bases and J lost 0, with 20 bases in between. Germline V gene data show CDR1 as SEHNR and CDR2 as FQNEAQ (reference sequence). This CDR3 comprises 19 residues. The DNA for the CDR3 is TGTGCCAGCAGCGCACGCCTGGGCGGCAGCCTCTCTGGGGCCAACGTCCTGACTTTC. Translated, it gives CASSARLGGSLSGANVLTF. The entire variable domain, with the rest obtained from reference TRBV7-9 and TRBJ2-6, is as follows: DTGVSQNPRHKITKRGQNVTFRCDPISEHNRLYWYRQTLGQGPEFLTYFQNEAQLEKSRLLSDRFSAERPKGSFSTLEIQRTEQGDSAMYLCASSARLGGSLSGANVLTFGAGSRLTVL.

This clonotype was seen only a few times. The rearrangement links TRBV5-6 to TRBJ2-7, with 9 nucleotides matching TRBD2. The trim removed 2 bases at V and 5 bases at J, leaving 8 bases unmatched. CDR1 SGHDT and CDR2 YYEEEE come from the germline V gene. CDR3 size: 15 residues. CDR3 residues: CASSFSGGLGNEQYF. The CDR3 coding sequence is TGTGCCAGCAGCTTTAGCGGGGGCTTAGGAAACGAGCAGTACTTC. The variable domain in full, with the rest retrieved from reference TRBV5-6 and TRBJ2-7, is DAGVTQSPTHLIKTRGQQVTLRCSPKSGHDTVSWYQQALGQGPQFIFQYYEEEERQRGNFPDRFSGHQFPNYSSELNVNALLLGDSALYLCASSFSGGLGNEQYFGPGTRLTVT.

For this clonotype: With a much larger clone just one base away, this may be a read error. The chain couples TRBV11-2 to TRBJ1-2, with D unclear. With 0 bases removed from V and 6 bases from J, the gap between germline ends came to 14 bases. Germline lookup yields CDR1 SGHAT and CDR2 FQNNGV. The CDR3 consists of 15 residues. CDR3 coding DNA: TGTGCCAGCAGCTTAGATCAGCTAAGCGGGGATGGCTACACCTTC. Its translation is CASSLDQLSGDGYTF.

This clonotype was recorded a few times. The CDR3 protein is CASGRGGNEQFF. The DNA for the CDR3 is TGTGCCAGCGGGAGGGGAGGCAATGAGCAGTTCTTC. The chain employs TRBV19 and TRBJ2-1; 8 positions agree with TRBD2. The CDR3 loop spans 12 amino acids. With V trimmed by 9 bases and J by 6 bases, 4 bases remained unmatched. CDR1 and CDR2 (germline): LNHDA, SQIVND (reference sequence).

This clonotype was detected many times. The chain employs TRBV29-1 and TRBJ2-6; 14 nucleotides agree with TRBD2. The germline V gene has CDR1 SQVTM and CDR2 ANQGSEA. Trimming took 4 bases from V and 2 from J; bases not matched to a gene: 1. The CDR3 has 16 amino acids. The CDR3 DNA reads as TGCAGCGTTGGACTAGCGGGAGGGACTGGGGCCAACGTCCTGACTTTC. It specifies CSVGLAGGTGANVLTF.

V usage is TRBV29-1 and J usage is TRBJ1-2; D unclear. Deletions cut 2 bases from V and 7 bases from J, with 14 bases between. CDR3 length: 13 residues. Germline V gives CDR1 SQVTM, CDR2 ANQGSEA. The CDR3 region has the DNA TGCAGCGTTGAAAATGACCATTTGAGTGGCTACACCTTC. Residues: CSVENDHLSGYTF.

This clonotype was counted many times. This chain links TRBV4-2 with TRBJ1-2; D gene unclear. V lost 1 base and J lost 6, with 12 bases in between. This CDR3 is built from 14 residues. Germline-derived CDR1 and CDR2 are LGHNA and YNFKEQ. CDR3 DNA: TGTGCCAGCAGCCAAGTGGTGGCAAAGGATGGCTACACCTTC. This gives the protein CASSQVVAKDGYTF.